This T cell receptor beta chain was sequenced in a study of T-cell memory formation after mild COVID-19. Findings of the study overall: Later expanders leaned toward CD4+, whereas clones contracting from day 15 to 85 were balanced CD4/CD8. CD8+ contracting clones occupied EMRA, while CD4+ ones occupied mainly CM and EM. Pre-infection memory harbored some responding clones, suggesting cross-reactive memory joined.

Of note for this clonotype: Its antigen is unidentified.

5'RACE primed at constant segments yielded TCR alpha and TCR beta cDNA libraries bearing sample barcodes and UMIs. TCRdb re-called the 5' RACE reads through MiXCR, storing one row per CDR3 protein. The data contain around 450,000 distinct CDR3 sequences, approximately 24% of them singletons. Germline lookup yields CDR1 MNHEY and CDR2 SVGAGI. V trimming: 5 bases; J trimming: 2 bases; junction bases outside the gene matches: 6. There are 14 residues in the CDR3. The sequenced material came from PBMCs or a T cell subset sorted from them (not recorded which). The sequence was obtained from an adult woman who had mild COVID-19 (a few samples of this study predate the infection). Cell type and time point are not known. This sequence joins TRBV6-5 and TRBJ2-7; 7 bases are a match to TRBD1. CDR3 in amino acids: CASSRQGAPYEQYF. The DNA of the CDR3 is TGTGCCAGCAGTCGACAGGGAGCCCCCTACGAGCAGTACTTC.